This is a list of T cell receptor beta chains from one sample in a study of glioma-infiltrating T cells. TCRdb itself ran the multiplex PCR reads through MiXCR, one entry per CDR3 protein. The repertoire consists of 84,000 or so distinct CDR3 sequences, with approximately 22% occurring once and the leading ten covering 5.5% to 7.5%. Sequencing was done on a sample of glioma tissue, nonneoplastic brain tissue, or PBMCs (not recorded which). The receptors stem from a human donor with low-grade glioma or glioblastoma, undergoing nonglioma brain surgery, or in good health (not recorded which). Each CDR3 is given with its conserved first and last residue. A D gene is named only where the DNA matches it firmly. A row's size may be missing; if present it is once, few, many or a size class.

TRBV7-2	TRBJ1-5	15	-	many	CASSYGPPQGQPQHF	TGTGCCAGCAGCTACGGGCCTCCGCAAGGTCAGCCCCAGCATTTT
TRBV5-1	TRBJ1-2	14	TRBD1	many	CASSLAGDSVGYTF	TGCGCCAGCAGCTTGGCAGGGGACAGTGTTGGCTACACCTTC
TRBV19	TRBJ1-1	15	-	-	CASSPEGGGVTEAFF	TGTGCCAGTAGCCCCGAAGGGGGAGGGGTCACTGAAGCTTTCTTT
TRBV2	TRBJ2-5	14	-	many	CASSESRVQETQYF	TGTGCCAGCAGTGAATCCCGCGTCCAAGAGACCCAGTACTTC
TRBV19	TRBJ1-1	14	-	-	CASSTDTLNTEAFF	TGTGCCAGTAGTACAGACACCTTGAACACTGAAGCTTTCTTT
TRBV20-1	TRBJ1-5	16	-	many	CSAKETRAGPNQPQHF	TGCAGTGCTAAAGAAACCCGTGCGGGCCCAAATCAGCCCCAGCATTTT
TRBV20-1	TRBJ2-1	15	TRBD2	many	CSARVWREGMDEQFF	TGCAGTGCTAGAGTTTGGCGGGAGGGTATGGATGAGCAGTTCTTC
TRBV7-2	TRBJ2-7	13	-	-	CASSLQISYEQHF	TGTGCCAGCAGCCTCCAGATCTCCTACGAGCAGCACTTC
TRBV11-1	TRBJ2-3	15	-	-	CASSLVGVRTDTQYF	TGTGCCAGCAGCTTAGTTGGGGTCCGCACAGATACGCAGTATTTT
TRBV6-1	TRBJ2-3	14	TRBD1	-	CVSSRDRGTDTQYF	TGTGTTAGCAGTCGGGACAGGGGTACAGATACGCAGTATTTT
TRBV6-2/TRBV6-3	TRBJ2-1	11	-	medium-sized	CASSPGYEQFF	TGTGCCAGCAGCCCCGGGTATGAGCAGTTCTTC
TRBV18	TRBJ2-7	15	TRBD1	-	CASSPQGTGGFEQYF	TGTGCCAGCTCACCACAGGGGACAGGGGGCTTCGAGCAGTACTTC
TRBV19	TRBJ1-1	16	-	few	CASSIDRPPGTTEAFF	TGTGCCAGTAGTATAGACCGGCCGCCAGGGACCACTGAAGCTTTCTTT
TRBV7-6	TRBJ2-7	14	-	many	CASSFDGTLGEQYF	TGTGCCAGCAGCTTTGATGGCACGCTCGGCGAGCAGTACTTC
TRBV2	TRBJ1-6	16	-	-	CASSERGDSVNSPLHF	TGTGCCAGCAGTGAAAGGGGGGATTCGGTTAATTCACCCCTCCACTTT
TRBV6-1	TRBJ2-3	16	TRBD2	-	CASSPGGAGGSNTKYF	TGTGCCAGCAGTCCCGGAGGAGCGGGAGGCAGCAATACGAAATATTTT
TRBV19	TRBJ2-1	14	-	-	CASNPQRAQNEQFF	TGTGCCAGTAACCCCCAGAGGGCGCAAAATGAGCAGTTCTTC
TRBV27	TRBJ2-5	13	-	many	CASRSGAEETQYF	TGTGCCAGCAGATCTGGGGCTGAAGAGACCCAGTACTTC
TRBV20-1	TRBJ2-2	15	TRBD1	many	CSARTSQGATGELFF	TGCAGTGCTAGAACGTCCCAGGGGGCCACCGGGGAGCTGTTTTTT
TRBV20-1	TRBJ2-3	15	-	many	CSADDREMGTDTQYF	TGCAGTGCTGACGACCGGGAAATGGGCACAGATACGCAGTATTTT
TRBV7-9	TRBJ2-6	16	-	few	CASSLGVATGANVLTF	TGTGCCAGCAGCTTAGGGGTTGCGACAGGGGCCAACGTCCTGACTTTC
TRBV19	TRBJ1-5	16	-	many	CASSNQGDISNQPQHF	TGTGCCAGTAGTAATCAGGGAGACATTAGCAATCAGCCCCAGCATTTT
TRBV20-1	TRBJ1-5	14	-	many	CSARDLRGGQPQHF	TGCAGTGCTAGAGATTTAAGGGGAGGTCAGCCCCAGCATTTT
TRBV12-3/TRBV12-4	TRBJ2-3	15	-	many	CASSPKGQHTDTQYF	TGTGCCAGCAGTCCCAAGGGACAACACACAGATACGCAGTATTTT
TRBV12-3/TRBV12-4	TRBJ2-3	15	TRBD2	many	CASSFMSGRTDTQYF	TGTGCCAGCAGTTTTATGAGCGGGAGAACAGATACGCAGTATTTT
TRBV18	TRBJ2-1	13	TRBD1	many	CASAQGAYNEQFF	TGTGCCAGCGCCCAGGGGGCATACAATGAGCAGTTCTTC
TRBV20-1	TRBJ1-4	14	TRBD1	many	CSAKRTGSAEKLFF	TGCAGTGCTAAGCGGACAGGGTCTGCCGAAAAACTGTTTTTT
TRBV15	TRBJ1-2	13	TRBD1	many	CATSQRTGSGYTF	TGTGCCACCAGCCAGCGGACAGGATCTGGCTACACCTTC
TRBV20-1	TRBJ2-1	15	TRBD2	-	CSAILAGYIYNEQFF	TGCAGTGCTATACTAGCGGGTTATATCTACAATGAGCAGTTCTTC
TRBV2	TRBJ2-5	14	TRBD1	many	CASKTTGIQETQYF	TGTGCCAGCAAGACGACAGGGATCCAAGAGACCCAGTACTTC
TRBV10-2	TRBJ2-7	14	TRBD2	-	CASREAGGTYEQYF	TGCGCCAGCAGGGAAGCGGGGGGCACCTACGAGCAGTACTTC
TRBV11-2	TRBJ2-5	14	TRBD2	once	CASSSRTSAVTQYF	TGTGCCAGCAGCTCCCGGACTAGCGCTGTGACCCAGTACTTC
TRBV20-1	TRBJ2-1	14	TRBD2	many	CSATGLAGLNEQFF	TGCAGTGCTACGGGACTAGCGGGCCTCAATGAGCAGTTCTTC
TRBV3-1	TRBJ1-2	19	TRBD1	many	CASSLKGGQGAEKSYGYTF	TGTGCCAGCAGCTTAAAGGGAGGACAGGGGGCGGAAAAGAGCTATGGCTACACCTTC
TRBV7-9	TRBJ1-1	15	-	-	CASSPGGILNTEAFF	TGTGCCAGCAGCCCGGGGGGCATTTTGAACACTGAAGCTTTCTTT
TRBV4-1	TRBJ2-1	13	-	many	CASSQERGDEQFF	TGCGCCAGCAGCCAAGAACGCGGGGATGAGCAGTTCTTC
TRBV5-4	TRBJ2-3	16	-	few	CASSFGLPLSTDTQYF	TGTGCCAGCAGCTTCGGACTCCCTCTGAGCACAGATACGCAGTATTTT
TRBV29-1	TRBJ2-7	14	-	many	CSVEWGQGVSEQYF	TGCAGCGTTGAATGGGGGCAGGGAGTAAGCGAGCAGTACTTC
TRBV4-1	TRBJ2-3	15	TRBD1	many	CASTPGQGAVDTQYF	TGCGCCAGCACGCCGGGACAGGGGGCGGTTGATACGCAGTATTTT
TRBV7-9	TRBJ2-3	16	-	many	CASSLVGVRSTDTQYF	TGTGCCAGCAGCTTAGTAGGGGTTCGTAGCACAGATACGCAGTATTTT
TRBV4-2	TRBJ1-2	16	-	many	CASSQDIGQDNYGYTF	TGTGCCAGCAGCCAAGATATCGGGCAGGATAACTATGGCTACACCTTC
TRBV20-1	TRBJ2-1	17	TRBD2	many	CSATKGLAGTRYNEQFF	TGCAGTGCTACTAAGGGACTAGCGGGAACCCGTTACAATGAGCAGTTCTTC
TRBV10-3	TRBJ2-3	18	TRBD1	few	CAISSTPGQGGWTDTQYF	TGTGCCATCAGTTCAACTCCCGGACAGGGGGGATGGACAGATACGCAGTATTTT
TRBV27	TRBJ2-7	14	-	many	CASSLSAENYEQYF	TGTGCCAGCAGTTTATCTGCAGAAAACTACGAGCAGTACTTC
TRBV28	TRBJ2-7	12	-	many	CASSTDRYEQYF	TGTGCCAGCAGCACGGACCGCTACGAGCAGTACTTC
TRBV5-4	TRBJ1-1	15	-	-	CASSLDAGPDTEAFF	TGTGCCAGCAGCTTGGATGCAGGGCCCGACACTGAAGCTTTCTTT
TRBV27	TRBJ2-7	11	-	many	CASSLGTEQYF	TGTGCCAGCAGTTTAGGCACCGAGCAGTACTTC
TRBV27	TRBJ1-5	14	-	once	CASAQRGSQETQHF	TGTGCCAGCGCCCAGCGGGGGAGTCAAGAGACCCAGCATTTT
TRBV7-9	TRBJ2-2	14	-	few	CASSPYSNTGELFF	TGTGCCAGCAGCCCGTACTCGAACACCGGGGAGCTGTTTTTT
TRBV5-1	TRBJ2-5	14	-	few	CASSFWDGKETQYF	TGCGCCAGCAGCTTTTGGGACGGAAAAGAGACCCAGTACTTC
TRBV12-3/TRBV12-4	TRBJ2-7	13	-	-	CASSFGHTYEQYF	TGTGCCAGCAGTTTCGGGCACACCTACGAGCAGTACTTC
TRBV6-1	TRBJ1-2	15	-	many	CASSEGTVLNYGYTF	TGTGCCAGCAGTGAAGGGACAGTACTTAACTATGGCTACACCTTC
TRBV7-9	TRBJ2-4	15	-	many	CASSFSRVAKNIQYF	TGTGCCAGCAGCTTTAGTAGAGTAGCCAAAAACATTCAGTACTTC
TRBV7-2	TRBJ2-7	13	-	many	CASSYDYRVEQYF	TGTGCCAGCAGCTATGATTACCGGGTCGAGCAGTACTTC
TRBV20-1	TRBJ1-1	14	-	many	CSARHRGENTEAFF	TGCAGTGCTAGACACCGGGGAGAAAACACTGAAGCTTTCTTT
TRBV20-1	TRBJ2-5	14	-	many	CSARPFGAQETQYF	TGCAGTGCTAGACCCTTTGGGGCCCAAGAGACCCAGTACTTC
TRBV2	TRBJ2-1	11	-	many	CASRGNNEQFF	TGTGCCAGCAGAGGGAACAATGAGCAGTTCTTC